Following are 7 T cell receptor beta chains from one sample sequenced in a study of blood T cell repertoires in COVID-19 (dated by TCRdb to the early 2020s). Library method: the immunoSEQ multiplex PCR assay. The table was pulled from immuneACCESS by TCRdb, which kept in-frame rearrangements only. Such tables lose some clones; where checked, under half of the loss comes from unresolved V genes, and the rest has no known cause. A total of some 350,000 clones appear in this sample, about 88% of them only once. The biggest ten clones account for 5.5% to 7.5% of the sample. The sample consisted of peripheral blood. The origin of the receptors is a woman aged 70-85 years with COVID-19, enrolled during active disease.

V usage is TRBV24-1 and J usage is TRBJ2-5; 10 positions agree with TRBD2. The germline V gene has CDR1 KGHDR and CDR2 SFDVKD. V trimming: 1 base; J trimming: 5 bases; junction bases outside the gene matches: 3. This CDR3 is 15 amino acids long. The CDR3 region is CATSDLAGGPETQYF. The DNA for the CDR3 is TGTGCCACCAGTGATTTAGCGGGGGGGCCTGAGACCCAGTACTTC.

About this clone: Other DNA sequences from this sample encode an identical CDR3 as well. The rearrangement links TRBV27 to TRBJ1-1; D gene ambiguous. The CDR3 loop spans 13 amino acids. V lost 0 bases to trimming and J lost 5 bases, with 7 bases between them. The germline V gene encodes CDR1 MNHEY and CDR2 SMNVEV (reference sequence). CDR3 sequence (DNA): TGTGCCAGCAGTTTATCGGGAGGTACTGAAGCTTTCTTT. It specifies CASSLSGGTEAFF.

The CDR3 loop is CASSYRPGQGNTEAFF. CDR3 sequence (DNA): TGTGCCAGCAGTTACCGGCCGGGACAGGGGAACACTGAAGCTTTCTTT. The chain carries TRBV6-2 or TRBV6-3 and TRBJ1-1; 9 bases agree with TRBD1. Trimming took 2 bases from V and 1 from J; bases not matched to a gene: 5. Germline assignment: CDR1 MNHEY and CDR2 SVGEGT. This CDR3 is built from 16 residues.

This clone was recorded only once. The gene calls are TRBV20-1 and TRBJ2-6; the D gene is possibly TRBD1 (6 bases). This CDR3 spans 16 amino acids. V was trimmed by 3 bases and J by 0 bases, leaving 12 bases between them. CDR1 and CDR2 from the germline V gene are DFQATT and SNEGSKA (reference sequence). CDR3 DNA: TGCAGTGCTAGTTCAGGGGCCCGCTCTGGGGCCAACGTCCTGACTTTC. Translated, it gives CSASSGARSGANVLTF.

The rearrangement joins TRBV5-1 to TRBJ1-3, with TRBD1 as a possible D gene (6 bases). The CDR3 has 15 amino acids. Per germline, CDR1 SGHRS and CDR2 YFSETQ. V was cut by 0 bases and J by 2 bases, with 9 bases left in between. This CDR3 reads CASSLGQAAGNTIYF. The DNA of the CDR3 is TGCGCCAGCAGCTTGGGACAGGCGGCTGGAAACACCATATATTTT.

This sequence joins TRBV11-2 and TRBJ1-1, with D maybe TRBD1 (5 bases). The CDR3 contains 14 residues. Trimming cost V 3 bases and J 1 base, with 9 bases left between them. Germline values: CDR1 SGHAT, CDR2 FQNNGV. Here the CDR3 DNA reads TGTGCCAGCAGCTTTGGGGGGGAGAACACTGAAGCTTTCTTT. This codes for CASSFGGENTEAFF.

This clone was observed a few times. The rearrangement joins TRBV4-2 to TRBJ1-5, with a possible D match to TRBD1 (5 bases). Germline V gene lookup returns CDR1 LGHNA and CDR2 YNFKEQ. V dropped 0 bases and J dropped 6 bases, with 9 bases sitting between them. The CDR3 consists of 14 residues. The CDR3 DNA is TGTGCCAGCAGCCAAGAGCAGGGCACTCAGCCCCAGCATTTT. Translating gives CASSQEQGTQPQHF.